The 5 T cell receptor beta chains below come from one sample, sequenced in a study of T cells after posttransplantation cyclophosphamide (dated by TCRdb to about 2016). Preparation of the library involved the immunoSEQ multiplex PCR assay. Here the immuneACCESS table is served through TCRdb, limited to in-frame sequences with V and J called. Missing clones are a known gap in these copies; in checked studies unresolved V genes cover under half, and the rest lacks a known reason. In this sample, under 15,000 clones appear, none counted once only. 7.3% of the sample is taken by the ten largest. Sequenced sample: PBMCs. The source of these receptors is a woman between 40 and 55 years old in good health, CMV-negative, and a related stem cell transplant donor.

This clone showed up many times. V and J are TRBV7-9 and TRBJ1-6; D is undetermined. This CDR3 region has 14 residues. CDR1 SEHNR and CDR2 FQNEAQ come from the germline V gene (reference sequence). V lost 2 bases and J lost 5, with 7 bases in between. CDR3 nucleotide sequence: TGTGCCAGCAGCTTAAGGACTGATAATTCACCCCTCCACTTT. As protein: CASSLRTDNSPLHF.

This clone was recorded at least ten times. The CDR3: CASSEQGAMYTEAFF. The CDR3 bases are TGTGCCAGCAGTGAGCAGGGGGCTATGTACACTGAAGCTTTCTTT. The rearrangement uses TRBV25-1 and TRBJ1-1; 8 bases fit TRBD1. J gave up 3 bases and V 3 bases, and 6 bases lay outside the gene matches. Germline V lookup: CDR1 MGHDK, CDR2 SYGVNS. The CDR3 contains 15 residues.

This clone was counted at least ten times. The V and J genes are TRBV7-9 and TRBJ2-6, with a tentative D call TRBD1 (5 bases). The germline V gene has CDR1 SEHNR and CDR2 FQNEAQ (reference sequence). This CDR3 comprises 19 residues. V was shortened by 0 bases and J by 2 bases, with 17 bases between the two germline ends. The CDR3, as DNA: TGTGCCAGCAGCTTAGCGTTGGGAATGGGGCTCACTGGGGCCAACGTCCTGACTTTC. Encoded protein: CASSLALGMGLTGANVLTF.

This clone was seen repeatedly, ten times or more. This sequence joins TRBV5-6 and TRBJ2-1; 7 bases line up with TRBD1. Germline V CDR1 and CDR2: SGHDT, YYEEEE. The ends lost 1 base at V and 7 bases at J; junction bases unmatched: 11. The CDR3 is 16 amino acids. The CDR3 spells CASSLMGQSEGNEQFF. The CDR3 DNA reads TGTGCCAGCAGCTTGATGGGACAGTCGGAAGGGAATGAGCAGTTCTTC.

This clone was counted ten times or more. The rearrangement uses TRBV6-1 and TRBJ1-1, with D possibly TRBD1 on 5 matching bases. The V and J ends lost 8 bases and 1 base respectively, with 11 bases between them. CDR3 length: 13 residues. Germline V gene lookup returns CDR1 MNHNS and CDR2 SASEGT. CDR3 loop: CASGAFGNTEAFF. CDR3 coding DNA: TGTGCCAGCGGGGCCTTCGGGAACACTGAAGCTTTCTTT.